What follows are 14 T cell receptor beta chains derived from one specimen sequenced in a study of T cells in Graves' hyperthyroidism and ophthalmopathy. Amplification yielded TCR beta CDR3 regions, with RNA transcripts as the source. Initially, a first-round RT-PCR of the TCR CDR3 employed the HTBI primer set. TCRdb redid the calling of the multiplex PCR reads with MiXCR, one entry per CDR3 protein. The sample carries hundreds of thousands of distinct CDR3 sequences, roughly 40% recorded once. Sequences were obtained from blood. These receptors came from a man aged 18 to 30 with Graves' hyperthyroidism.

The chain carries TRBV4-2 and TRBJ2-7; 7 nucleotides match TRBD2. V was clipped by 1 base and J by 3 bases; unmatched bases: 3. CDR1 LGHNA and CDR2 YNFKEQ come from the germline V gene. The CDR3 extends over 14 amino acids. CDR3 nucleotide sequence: TGTGCCAGCAGCCAAGGAAGCGGGAACTACGAGCAGTACTTC. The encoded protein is CASSQGSGNYEQYF.

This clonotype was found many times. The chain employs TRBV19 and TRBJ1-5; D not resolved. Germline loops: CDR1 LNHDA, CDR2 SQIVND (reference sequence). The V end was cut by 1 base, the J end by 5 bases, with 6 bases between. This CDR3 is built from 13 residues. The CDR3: CASSIGKYQPQHF. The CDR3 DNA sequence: TGTGCCAGTAGTATAGGAAAGTATCAGCCCCAGCATTTT.

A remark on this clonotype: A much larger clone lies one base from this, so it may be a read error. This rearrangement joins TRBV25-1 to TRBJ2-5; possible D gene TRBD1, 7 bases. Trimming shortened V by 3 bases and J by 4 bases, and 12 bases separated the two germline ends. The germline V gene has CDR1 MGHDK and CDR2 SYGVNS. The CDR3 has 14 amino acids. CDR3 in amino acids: CASSDSGGGETQYF. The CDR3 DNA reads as TGTGCCAGCAGTGATTCAGGGGGAGGAGAGACCCAGTACTTC.

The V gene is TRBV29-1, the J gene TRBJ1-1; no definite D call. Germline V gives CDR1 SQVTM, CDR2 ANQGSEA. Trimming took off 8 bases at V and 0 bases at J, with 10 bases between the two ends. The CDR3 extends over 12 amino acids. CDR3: CSRRKMNTEAFF. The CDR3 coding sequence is TGCAGCAGAAGAAAAATGAACACTGAAGCTTTCTTT.

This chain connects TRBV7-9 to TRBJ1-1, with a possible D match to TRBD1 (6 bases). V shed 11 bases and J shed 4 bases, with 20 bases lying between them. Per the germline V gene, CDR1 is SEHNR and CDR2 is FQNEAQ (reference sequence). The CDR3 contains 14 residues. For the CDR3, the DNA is TGTGCCTGGAGTGAAATGACAGGAATCACTGAAGCTTTCTTT. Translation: CAWSEMTGITEAFF.

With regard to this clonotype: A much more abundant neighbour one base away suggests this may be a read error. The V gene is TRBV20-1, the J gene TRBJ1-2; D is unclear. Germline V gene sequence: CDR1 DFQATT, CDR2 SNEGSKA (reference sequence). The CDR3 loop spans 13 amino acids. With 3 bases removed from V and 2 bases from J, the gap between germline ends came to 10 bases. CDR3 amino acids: CSARASVNYGYTF. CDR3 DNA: TGCAGTGCTAGGGCCTCAGTGAACTATGGCTACACCTTC.

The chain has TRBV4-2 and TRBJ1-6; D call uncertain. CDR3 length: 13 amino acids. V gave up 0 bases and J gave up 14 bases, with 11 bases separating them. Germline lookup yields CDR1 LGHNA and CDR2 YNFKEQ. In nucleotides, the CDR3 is TGTGCCAGCAGCCAAGATAGAGATGTAACCCTCCACTTT. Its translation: CASSQDRDVTLHF.

The CDR3 loop reads CASSSAWAEGPEAFF. CDR3 nucleotides: TGTGCCAGTAGTTCGGCTTGGGCCGAGGGCCCTGAAGCTTTCTTT. The chain joins TRBV19 to TRBJ1-1, with unresolved D. Deletions cut 5 bases from V and 6 bases from J, with 19 bases between. This CDR3 region has 15 residues. The germline V gene encodes CDR1 LNHDA and CDR2 SQIVND (reference sequence).

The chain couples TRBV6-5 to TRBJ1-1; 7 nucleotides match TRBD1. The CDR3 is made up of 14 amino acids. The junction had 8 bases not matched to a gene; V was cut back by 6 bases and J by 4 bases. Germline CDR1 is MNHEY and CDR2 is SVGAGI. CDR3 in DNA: TGTGCCAGCAGCTCAGGGGGAGCGGTCACTGAAGCTTTCTTT. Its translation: CASSSGGAVTEAFF.

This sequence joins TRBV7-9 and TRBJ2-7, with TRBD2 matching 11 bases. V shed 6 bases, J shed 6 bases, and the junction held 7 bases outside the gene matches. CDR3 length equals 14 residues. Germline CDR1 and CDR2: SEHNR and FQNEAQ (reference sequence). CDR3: CASRAGTSGFEQYF. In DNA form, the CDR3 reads TGTGCCAGCAGGGCCGGGACTAGCGGCTTCGAGCAGTACTTC.

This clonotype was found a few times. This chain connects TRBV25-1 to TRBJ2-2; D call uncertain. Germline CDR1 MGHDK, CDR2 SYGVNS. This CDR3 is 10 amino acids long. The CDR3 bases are TGTCCATACACAGCCGGGGAGCTGTTTTTT. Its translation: CPYTAGELFF.

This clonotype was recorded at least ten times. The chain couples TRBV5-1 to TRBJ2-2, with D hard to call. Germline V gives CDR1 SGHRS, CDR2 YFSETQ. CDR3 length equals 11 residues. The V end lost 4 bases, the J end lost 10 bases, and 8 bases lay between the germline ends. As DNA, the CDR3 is TGCGCCAGCAGCCTCAAGGAGGAGCTGTTTTTT. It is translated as CASSLKEELFF.

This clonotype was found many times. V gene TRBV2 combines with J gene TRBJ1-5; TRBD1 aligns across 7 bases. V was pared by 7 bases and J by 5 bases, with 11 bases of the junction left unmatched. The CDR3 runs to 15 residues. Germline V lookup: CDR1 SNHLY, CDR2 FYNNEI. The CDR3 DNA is TGTGCCAGCACTCGACAGGGTTGGGAGGATCAGCCCCAGCATTTT. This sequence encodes CASTRQGWEDQPQHF.

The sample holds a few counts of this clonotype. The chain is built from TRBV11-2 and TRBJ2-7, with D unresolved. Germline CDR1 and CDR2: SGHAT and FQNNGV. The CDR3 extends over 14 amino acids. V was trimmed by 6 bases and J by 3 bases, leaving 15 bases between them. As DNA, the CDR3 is TGTGCCAGCAGTTACTCGGCAAATGGCTACGAGCAGTACTTC. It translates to CASSYSANGYEQYF.